This is a list of T cell receptor beta chains from one sample in a study of OX40 agonist ivuxolimab in advanced cancers. Some clones are missing from TCRdb's copy, which holds only in-frame ones; the method was immunoSEQ multiplex PCR. The sample consists of around 62,000 clones, about three quarters of them appearing once. The sample in question was CD4+ or CD8+ T cells sorted from blood, obtained in a trial of the OX40 agonist ivuxolimab. These receptors originate from an adult with an advanced solid tumor such as melanoma, head and neck, liver or kidney cancer. The CDR3 runs from the conserved cysteine through the conserved F or W. Fields, in order: J gene, D gene, V gene, clone size, CDR3 protein, CDR3 DNA. D genes are given only for firm matches. Only part of the rows carry a size: once, few, many, or a class if the clone is expanded.

TRBJ1-2,-,TRBV15,-,CATSRVDSIGGYTF,TGTGCCACCAGCAGAGTAGACAGTATCGGCGGCTACACCTTC
TRBJ2-1,TRBD1,TRBV7-9,-,CASSLAGQGSQFF,TGTGCCAGCAGCTTAGCAGGACAGGGGAGTCAGTTCTTC
TRBJ2-7,-,TRBV18,-,CASSALGGEQYF,TGTGCCAGCTCAGCCCTCGGAGGCGAGCAGTACTTC
TRBJ1-2,TRBD1,TRBV19,-,CASSRDRDYGYTF,TGTGCCAGTAGTCGGGACAGAGACTATGGCTACACCTTC
TRBJ1-2,-,TRBV20-1,few,CSVPAQYGYTF,TGCAGTGTTCCGGCCCAATATGGCTACACCTTC
TRBJ1-1,-,TRBV6-5,-,CASSYNAEAFF,TGTGCCAGCAGTTACAATGCTGAAGCTTTCTTT
TRBJ2-1,TRBD2,TRBV6-1,-,CASSGTSGTYNEQFF,TGTGCCAGCAGCGGAACTAGCGGGACCTACAATGAGCAGTTCTTC
TRBJ2-1,TRBD2,TRBV6-6,few,CASSYLTGGPDEQFF,TGTGCCAGCAGTTACCTCACGGGAGGGCCGGATGAGCAGTTCTTC
TRBJ2-1,TRBD2,TRBV10-3,once,CAISVIGGNEQFF,TGTGCCATCAGTGTCATCGGGGGGAATGAGCAGTTCTTC
TRBJ2-7,-,TRBV19,few,CASSIGPRPYEQYF,TGTGCCAGTAGTATTGGGCCTAGGCCCTACGAGCAGTACTTC
TRBJ2-3,TRBD1,TRBV11-3,once,CASSLGRTGADTQYF,TGTGCCAGCAGCTTAGGTAGGACAGGGGCAGATACGCAGTATTTT
TRBJ2-2,-,TRBV19,-,CASSVAASDGELFF,TGTGCCAGTAGTGTCGCGGCCTCTGACGGGGAGCTGTTTTTT
TRBJ2-7,-,TRBV6-5,-,CASSYSNLGEQYF,TGTGCCAGCAGTTACTCGAATTTGGGCGAGCAGTACTTC
TRBJ1-3,-,TRBV30,-,CAWSANQGSGNTIYF,TGTGCCTGGAGTGCAAATCAGGGCAGTGGAAACACCATATATTTT
TRBJ1-2,-,TRBV27,-,CASSLRGYYGYTF,TGTGCCAGCAGTTTAAGGGGGTACTATGGCTACACCTTC
TRBJ1-5,TRBD1,TRBV5-6,-,CASSLGRKGANQPQHF,TGTGCCAGCAGCTTGGGTAGGAAGGGGGCGAATCAGCCCCAGCATTTT
TRBJ2-1,-,TRBV4-1,-,CASSPAGQGGYNEQFF,TGCGCCAGCAGCCCCGCTGGGCAGGGGGGATACAATGAGCAGTTCTTC
TRBJ2-5,-,TRBV7-9,-,CASSLVGYQETQYF,TGTGCCAGCAGCTTAGTGGGGTACCAAGAGACCCAGTACTTC
TRBJ1-2,TRBD1,TRBV28,-,CASGTGAGYTF,TGTGCCAGCGGGACAGGGGCTGGCTACACCTTC
TRBJ2-7,-,TRBV7-9,few,CASRRIGGRPYEQYF,TGTGCCAGCAGGAGGATCGGGGGGCGCCCTTACGAGCAGTACTTC
TRBJ2-1,TRBD1,TRBV5-1,-,CASSLTDRGTYNEQFF,TGCGCCAGCAGCTTGACCGACAGGGGGACCTACAATGAGCAGTTCTTC
TRBJ1-2,TRBD1,TRBV5-8,-,CASSFSSGGESYGYTF,TGTGCCAGCAGCTTTTCATCAGGGGGGGAGAGCTATGGCTACACCTTC
TRBJ1-5,-,TRBV18,-,CASSPPGGNQPQHF,TGTGCCAGCTCACCACCGGGAGGGAATCAGCCCCAGCATTTT
TRBJ2-7,-,TRBV29-1,-,CSVEDPSRRTYEQYF,TGCAGCGTTGAAGACCCCTCCCGACGAACCTACGAGCAGTACTTC
TRBJ1-1,-,TRBV18,-,CASSVGGDPNTEAFF,TGTGCCAGCTCAGTCGGGGGGGATCCGAACACTGAAGCTTTCTTT
TRBJ2-5,TRBD2,TRBV11-3,-,CASSPGGAQETQYF,TGTGCCAGCAGCCCGGGGGGGGCCCAAGAGACCCAGTACTTC
TRBJ1-1,-,TRBV2,-,CASSEGTLNTEAFF,TGTGCCAGCAGTGAGGGGACACTTAACACTGAAGCTTTCTTT
TRBJ2-3,-,TRBV10-3,-,CATRREDTQYF,TGTGCCACGCGGCGCGAAGATACGCAGTATTTT